A single TCR beta chain is shown here with its context. There are 15 residues in the CDR3. The V and J ends lost 2 bases and 3 bases respectively, with 12 bases between them. In germline, CDR1 is SGHDT, CDR2 YYEEEE. This record comes from a study of T cell changes during pregnancy in multiple sclerosis. Assay: immunoSEQ multiplex PCR; the TCRdb copy retains only in-frame clones and omits some. Of 70,000 to 100,000 clones listed, approximately 92% are singletons. The input for sequencing was peripheral blood, taken in the third trimester of pregnancy. This TCR derives from a female donor in good health, enrolled as a control in a pregnancy study. This chain links TRBV5-6 with TRBJ1-3; possible D gene TRBD1, 6 bases. Here the CDR3 reads CASSFGTFFGNTIYF. CDR3 DNA sequence: TGTGCCAGCAGCTTCGGGACATTTTTTGGAAACACCATATATTTT.